Below, 3 T cell receptor beta chains from the same sample are listed, as sequenced in a study of Graves' ophthalmopathy and Graves' hyperthyroidism. RNA transcripts yielded amplified TCR beta CDR3 regions. First-round RT-PCR used HTBI primers; second-round multiplex PCR followed. TCRdb analysed the multiplex PCR reads with MiXCR anew, one entry per CDR3 protein. The sample carries some 520,000 distinct CDR3 sequences, around 15% recorded once. Sequenced input: blood. Source of these receptors: a woman aged 25-40 years with Graves' ophthalmopathy.

This clonotype was recorded at least ten times. The CDR3 region is CASSLVRMGEQYF. CDR3 DNA: TGTGCCAGCAGTTTGGTCAGGATGGGAGAGCAGTACTTC. The chain is built from TRBV28 and TRBJ2-7; D remains ambiguous. The CDR3 covers 13 residues. V was pared by 3 bases and J by 7 bases, with 13 bases between. Germline V gene lookup returns CDR1 MDHEN and CDR2 SYDVKM.

There are many counts of this clonotype. The gene calls are TRBV12-3 or TRBV12-4 and TRBJ2-7, with TRBD2 identical over 10 bases. J gave up 7 bases and V 3 bases, and 6 bases lay outside the gene matches. CDR3 length equals 14 residues. CDR3 protein: CASSLSGGAKEQYF. The CDR3 DNA follows: TGTGCCAGCAGTTTGAGCGGGGGGGCAAAAGAGCAGTACTTC.

On this clonotype itself: A much larger clone lies a single base off, so this may be a read error. J is TRBJ1-2 and V is TRBV20-1; a possible D gene is TRBD1 (6 bases). The length of the CDR3 is 11 residues. Looked up from germline, CDR1 is DFQATT and CDR2 is SNEGSKA (reference sequence). CDR3 bases: TGCAGTGCTAGCTGGGGGCGTGGCTTCACCTTC. This sequence encodes CSASWGRGFTF.